The rows below give T cell receptor beta chains drawn from one sample of a study of human T cells and chemical hapten exposure. TCRdb reanalysed the RACE reads using MiXCR and keeps one entry per CDR3 protein. The table shows nearly 95,000 distinct CDR3 sequences, with approximately 9.9% occurring only once. Sequencing used whole blood, obtained in connection with sensitization to the hapten diphenylcyclopropenone (DPC). The origin of the receptors is a man aged 35 to 55 with alopecia areata. Some clones in this sample may be carry-over from other donors' samples. Both conserved end residues are part of each CDR3. The D gene is left open where the match is weak. Clone sizes are given selectively: once, few, many, or a class where the clone is expanded.

TRBJ2-3	few	TRBD1	TRBV7-9	TGTGCCAGCAGCGTGGGACAGGGAGAAGGAGGCACAGATACGCAGTATTTT	CASSVGQGEGGTDTQYF
TRBJ2-3	many	TRBD2	TRBV7-2	TGTGCCAGCACCCCCTTAGCGGGTATCGCAGATACGCAGTATTTT	CASTPLAGIADTQYF
TRBJ2-5	NA	NA	TRBV12-3/TRBV12-4	TGTGCCAGTGGTGACGGGTTGAAGACCCAGTACTTC	CASGDGLKTQYF
TRBJ2-3	NA	NA	TRBV12-3/TRBV12-4	TGTGCCAGCAGTCCAAGTGGGGAGACAGATACGCAGTATTTT	CASSPSGETDTQYF
TRBJ1-1	NA	NA	TRBV7-2	TGTGCCAGCAGCCAATCCCAGGTCCTCACTGAAGCTTTCTTT	CASSQSQVLTEAFF
TRBJ1-1	NA	NA	TRBV5-6	TGTGCCAGCAGCTTGGAGGGAATTGAAGCTTTCTTT	CASSLEGIEAFF
TRBJ2-5	few	TRBD2	TRBV9	TGTGCCAGCAGCGTAGGGGGCCGGGGACTAGCGGGAGTTGGAGAGACCCAGTACTTC	CASSVGGRGLAGVGETQYF
TRBJ2-3	NA	NA	TRBV30	TGTGCCTGGAGTATTGGGGGAATTACAGATACGCAGTATTTT	CAWSIGGITDTQYF
TRBJ2-1	many	NA	TRBV7-3	TGTGCCAGCAGCTTGGTTCCAGCGTCCTACAATGAGCAGTTCTTC	CASSLVPASYNEQFF
TRBJ2-2	few	NA	TRBV29-1	TGCAGCGTTGGGACTGCCCGCGGGGAGCTGTTTTTT	CSVGTARGELFF
TRBJ1-1	NA	TRBD1	TRBV29-1	TGCAGCGTTGTTGTCCGGGGACAGGGTTTAGGCACTGAAGCTTTCTTT	CSVVVRGQGLGTEAFF
TRBJ1-2	NA	TRBD1	TRBV11-3	TGTGCCAGCAGCTTTACAACAGGGGGTGGAGGCTACACCTTC	CASSFTTGGGGYTF
TRBJ1-4	many	NA	TRBV28	TGTGCCAGCAGTCTCATCTTGGGGGGAGATGAAAAACTGTTTTTT	CASSLILGGDEKLFF
TRBJ2-7	NA	TRBD2	TRBV6-1	TGTGCTTTAGCCCAGACTAGCGTTACCTACGAGCAGTACTTC	CALAQTSVTYEQYF
TRBJ2-1	many	TRBD2	TRBV9	TGTGCCAGCGGGGGGGAGGGCCATGAGCAGTTCTTC	CASGGEGHEQFF
TRBJ1-6	NA	NA	TRBV7-2	TGTGCCAGCAGCAGAAGTCCTAATTCACCCCTCCACTTT	CASSRSPNSPLHF